The rows below give T cell receptor beta chains drawn from one sample of a study of monozygotic twins with inflammatory bowel disease. TCRdb re-called the 5' RACE reads, yielding one record per CDR3 amino acid sequence without DNA. The record lists approximately 210,000 distinct CDR3 sequences, of which the ten most abundant hold 7.5% to 8%. Sequenced material: blood. These TCRs come from a human donor with ulcerative colitis or Crohn's disease, or a healthy co-twin of an affected twin (not recorded which). Both conserved end residues are part of each CDR3.

length	J	V	CDR3
17	TRBJ2-1	TRBV4-2	CASSQDPYAAGYNEQFF
13	TRBJ2-2	TRBV6-2/TRBV6-3	CASSPQGTGELFF
13	TRBJ1-3	TRBV30	CARNGGSGNTIYF
16	TRBJ2-7	TRBV7-9	CASSSIWDSTSYEQYF
15	TRBJ2-1	TRBV11-2	CASSLRDLSYNEQFF
15	TRBJ1-4	TRBV12-3/TRBV12-4	CASRRSGQVNEKLFF
15	TRBJ2-2	TRBV5-1	CAGSPISTVTGELFF
12	TRBJ1-1	TRBV29-1	CSVAWMNTEAFF
15	TRBJ2-5	TRBV4-1	CASSFLPGQRETQYF
15	TRBJ1-1	TRBV3-1	CASSQSPGANTEAFF
13	TRBJ1-2	TRBV6-7	CASSYPGIGGYTF
15	TRBJ2-7	TRBV12-3/TRBV12-4	CASSLEDGSTYEQYF
13	TRBJ1-2	TRBV12-3/TRBV12-4	CASSFLQNYGYTF
15	TRBJ2-3	TRBV24-1	CATSDWGQGTDTQYF
13	TRBJ2-5	TRBV7-2	CASSLLQAETQYF
16	TRBJ2-1	TRBV4-2	CASSQEGTSGSREQFF
14	TRBJ2-2	TRBV7-3	CASSSPVGPGELFF
13	TRBJ1-5	TRBV10-3	CAISESSNQPQHF